Listed below are T cell receptor beta chains from one sample, sequenced in a study of response to subunit inactivated influenza vaccine. TCRdb re-called the RT-PCR reads with MiXCR, one entry per CDR3 protein. The profile shows roughly 630,000 distinct CDR3 sequences, 11% to 15% of them singletons. Sequenced material: PBMCs from blood, taken about 14 days before vaccination. These receptors all stem from a man aged 45-65 years who received an inactivated influenza vaccine. Each CDR3 is given without its conserved first and last residue. The order of the fields is J gene, V gene, CDR3 protein.

j_call: TRBJ2-1; v_call: TRBV4-3; cdr3_aa: ASSLGVADLGNEQF
j_call: TRBJ1-1; v_call: TRBV4-2; cdr3_aa: ASSQDVAGHDTEAF
j_call: TRBJ2-3; v_call: TRBV30; cdr3_aa: AWSAPIRLAGSDTQY
j_call: TRBJ1-3; v_call: TRBV12-3/TRBV12-4; cdr3_aa: ASSLPIRRNTIY
j_call: TRBJ1-5; v_call: TRBV3-1; cdr3_aa: ASSQEPGSQPQH
j_call: TRBJ2-3; v_call: TRBV29-1; cdr3_aa: SASGTGITDTQY
j_call: TRBJ2-2; v_call: TRBV4-1; cdr3_aa: ASSQDGGRGSGELF
j_call: TRBJ2-2; v_call: TRBV5-1; cdr3_aa: ASSPDGLSGELF
j_call: TRBJ1-4; v_call: TRBV4-2; cdr3_aa: ASSRGQENEKLF
j_call: TRBJ2-7; v_call: TRBV12-3/TRBV12-4; cdr3_aa: ASSQTGSSYEQY
j_call: TRBJ1-5; v_call: TRBV6-2/TRBV6-3; cdr3_aa: ASSYSYRNQPQH
j_call: TRBJ1-2; v_call: TRBV4-1; cdr3_aa: ASSQRDSPGFYGYT
j_call: TRBJ2-7; v_call: TRBV5-5; cdr3_aa: ASSPYGSREQY